These 5 T cell receptor beta chains originate from one sample sequenced in a study of blood T cells in healthy people across ages. A second roughly 7 to 11 cycle PCR used barcoded and J-beta primers. TCRdb independently ran MiXCR on the 5' RACE reads; one entry per CDR3 protein. The sample yields approximately 1.5 million distinct CDR3 sequences, approximately 39% seen once. Sequences were obtained from blood. The receptors shown here come from a woman under 30 in good health.

This clonotype was seen only a few times. V usage is TRBV12-3 or TRBV12-4 and J usage is TRBJ1-5; the D is unclear. The V end was cut by 3 bases, the J end by 10 bases, with 13 bases between. The CDR3 runs 13 residues. CDR3 bases: TGTGCCAGCAGTTTGCCACTCCCCGGTCCCCAGCATTTT. Amino acids: CASSLPLPGPQHF.

The chain uses TRBV7-3 and TRBJ2-7, with no clear D. This CDR3 comprises 15 residues. V shed 1 base and J shed 0 bases, with 10 bases lying between them. CDR1 and CDR2 (germline): SGHTA, FQGTGA. This CDR3 is CASSLSRANSYEQYF. CDR3 bases: TGTGCCAGCAGCTTAAGCCGAGCGAACTCCTACGAGCAGTACTTC.

The chain combines TRBV4-3 with TRBJ2-7; D call uncertain. Germline V lookup: CDR1 LGHNA, CDR2 YSLEER. V was pared by 0 bases and J by 5 bases, with 14 bases between. This CDR3 contains 15 residues. The CDR3 is CASSQEGIGPHEQYF. The CDR3 DNA reads as TGCGCCAGCAGCCAAGAGGGAATTGGGCCCCACGAGCAGTACTTC.

The chain is built from TRBV28 and TRBJ2-5; D is ambiguous. CDR1 and CDR2 from the germline V gene are MDHEN and SYDVKM. The length of the CDR3 is 15 residues. Trimming took 2 bases from V and 2 from J, leaving 12 bases between them. The CDR3 here is CASSLSAPGQETQYF. CDR3 nucleotide sequence: TGTGCCAGCAGTTTAAGCGCGCCAGGACAAGAGACCCAGTACTTC.

This clonotype has only a few counts. This rearrangement joins TRBV29-1 to TRBJ2-7, with 11 bases that match TRBD1. Per germline, CDR1 SQVTM and CDR2 ANQGSEA. The CDR3 loop spans 13 amino acids. The V segment lost 6 bases and the J segment 4 bases; nucleotides outside the gene matches: 5. The CDR3: CSVRRDRGYEQYF. CDR3 DNA: TGCAGCGTGCGGCGGGACAGGGGGTACGAGCAGTACTTC.